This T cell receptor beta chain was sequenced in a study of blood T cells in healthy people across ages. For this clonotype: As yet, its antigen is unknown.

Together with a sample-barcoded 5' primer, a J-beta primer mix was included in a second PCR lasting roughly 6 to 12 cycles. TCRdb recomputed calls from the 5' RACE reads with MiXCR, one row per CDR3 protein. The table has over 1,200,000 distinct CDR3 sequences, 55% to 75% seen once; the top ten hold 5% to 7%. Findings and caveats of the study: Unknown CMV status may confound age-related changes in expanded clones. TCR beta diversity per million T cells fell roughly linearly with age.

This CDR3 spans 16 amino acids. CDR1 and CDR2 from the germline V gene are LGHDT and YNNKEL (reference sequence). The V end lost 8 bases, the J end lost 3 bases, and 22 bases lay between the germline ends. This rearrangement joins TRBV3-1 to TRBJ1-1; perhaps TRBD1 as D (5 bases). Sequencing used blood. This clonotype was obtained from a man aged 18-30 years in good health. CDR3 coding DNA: TGTGCCAGCGCCCGCGGGAGTGGGGGAATGGACACTGAAGCTTTCTTT. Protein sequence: CASARGSGGMDTEAFF.